The clone carrying this TCR beta chain was found many times. Per germline, CDR1 MDHEN and CDR2 SYDVKM. There are 13 residues in the CDR3. The V gene end was trimmed by 5 bases and the J gene end by 6 bases; junction bases not matched to a gene: 5. The sample comes from a study of T cells in Graves' hyperthyroidism and ophthalmopathy. It was RNA transcripts that yielded the amplified TCR beta CDR3 regions. First-round RT-PCR with HTBI primers amplified the TCR CDR3 region. TCRdb fed the multiplex PCR reads into MiXCR, producing one record per CDR3 protein. The profile shows around 600,000 distinct CDR3 sequences, less than 20% of them singletons.

The sample taken for sequencing was blood. The V gene is TRBV28, the J gene TRBJ1-2; the match to TRBD1 covers 8 bases. The receptor comes from a woman aged 25 to 39 with Graves' hyperthyroidism. CDR3 in amino acids: CASSPWTGNGYTF. DNA of the CDR3: TGTGCCAGCAGTCCCTGGACAGGGAATGGCTACACCTTC.